Listed below are T cell receptor gamma chains from one sample, sequenced in a study of Vδ1+ human thymocytes. TCRdb re-called the multiplex PCR reads using CATT. Of tens of thousands of gamma-chain clones listed, 20% are singletons. The sequenced sample consisted of Vdelta1+ gamma-delta thymocytes from the thymus. These receptors were collected from a girl under three years old who had congenital heart surgery. The CDR3 runs from the conserved cysteine through the conserved F or W. A clone size is listed for some rows: how often the clone was seen (once, few, many), or a class if it is expanded.

len: 13; v_gene: TRGV4; abundance: few; j_gene: TRGJ1/TRGJ2; CDR3nt: TGTGCCACCTGGATACCCGCTTATTATAAGAAACTCTTT; CDR3aa: CATWIPAYYKKLF
len: 17; v_gene: TRGV9; abundance: few; j_gene: TRGJ1/TRGJ2; CDR3nt: TGTGCCTTGTGGGAGGTGGACGCGCACGACGATTATTATAAGAAACTCTTT; CDR3aa: CALWEVDAHDDYYKKLF
len: 14; v_gene: TRGV9; abundance: few; j_gene: TRGJ1/TRGJ2; CDR3nt: TGTGCCTTGTGGGAGGTTGCGGATTATTATAAGAAACTCTTT; CDR3aa: CALWEVADYYKKLF
len: 16; v_gene: TRGV8; abundance: .; j_gene: TRGJP2; CDR3nt: TGTGCCACCTGGGATAGACGCGAGGGTAGTGATTGGATCAAGACGTTT; CDR3aa: CATWDRREGSDWIKTF
len: 17; v_gene: TRGV8; abundance: .; j_gene: TRGJP2; CDR3nt: TGTGCCACCTGGGAGCCCCCTATTGGGGGTAGTGATTGGATCAAGACGTTT; CDR3aa: CATWEPPIGGSDWIKTF
len: 14; v_gene: TRGV2; abundance: .; j_gene: TRGJP2; CDR3nt: TGTGCCACCTGGGACGGGCATGGTGATTGGATCAAGACGTTT; CDR3aa: CATWDGHGDWIKTF
len: 11; v_gene: TRGV2; abundance: .; j_gene: TRGJ1/TRGJ2; CDR3nt: TGTGCCACCTGGGACGGGCCTTCCAAACTCTTT; CDR3aa: CATWDGPSKLF
len: 15; v_gene: TRGV8; abundance: .; j_gene: TRGJP2; CDR3nt: TGTGCCACCTGGGATAGGGATGGGAGTGATTGGATCAAGACGTTT; CDR3aa: CATWDRDGSDWIKTF
len: 13; v_gene: TRGV2; abundance: medium-sized; j_gene: TRGJ1/TRGJ2; CDR3nt: TGTGCCACCTGGGTCCCGAATTATTATAAGAAACTCTTT; CDR3aa: CATWVPNYYKKLF
len: 15; v_gene: TRGV9; abundance: few; j_gene: TRGJ1/TRGJ2; CDR3nt: TGTGCCTTGTGGGAGGTGGAGGGTTTTCGGTATAAGAAACTCTTT; CDR3aa: CALWEVEGFRYKKLF
len: 10; v_gene: TRGV9; abundance: .; j_gene: TRGJ1/TRGJ2; CDR3nt: TGTGCCTTGTGGGAGGCGAAGAAACTCTTT; CDR3aa: CALWEAKKLF
len: 14; v_gene: TRGV9; abundance: .; j_gene: TRGJ1/TRGJ2; CDR3nt: TGTGCCTTGTGGGAGTCCCCCCGCAGCTATAAGAAACTCTTT; CDR3aa: CALWESPRSYKKLF
len: 14; v_gene: TRGV2; abundance: few; j_gene: TRGJP2; CDR3nt: TGTGCCACCTGGGACGGGCACAGTGATTGGATCAAGACGTTT; CDR3aa: CATWDGHSDWIKTF
len: 11; v_gene: TRGV4; abundance: few; j_gene: TRGJ1/TRGJ2; CDR3nt: TGTGCCACCTGGGATGCATATAAGAAACTCTTT; CDR3aa: CATWDAYKKLF
len: 14; v_gene: TRGV9; abundance: .; j_gene: TRGJ1/TRGJ2; CDR3nt: TGTGCCTTGTGGGAGGTGCCGGGGTATTATAAGAAACTCTTT; CDR3aa: CALWEVPGYYKKLF
len: 21; v_gene: TRGV3; abundance: .; j_gene: TRGJ1/TRGJ2; CDR3nt: TGTGCCACCTGGGACCCTACAACTTACAGAGGAGCCCGGTGGGATTATTATAAGAAACTCTTT; CDR3aa: CATWDPTTYRGARWDYYKKLF
len: 12; v_gene: TRGV2; abundance: few; j_gene: TRGJ1/TRGJ2; CDR3nt: TGTGCCACCTGGGACGGGCCTTTGGGGAAACTCTTT; CDR3aa: CATWDGPLGKLF
len: 13; v_gene: TRGV8; abundance: .; j_gene: TRGJ1/TRGJ2; CDR3nt: TGTGCCACCTGGGATGGAACTCCTCTAAAGAAACTCTTT; CDR3aa: CATWDGTPLKKLF
len: 13; v_gene: TRGV4; abundance: few; j_gene: TRGJ1/TRGJ2; CDR3nt: TGTGCCACCTGGGATGACCGTTATTATAAGAAACTCTTT; CDR3aa: CATWDDRYYKKLF
len: 11; v_gene: TRGV2; abundance: medium-sized; j_gene: TRGJ1/TRGJ2; CDR3nt: TGTGCCACCTGGGACGGGCGAGGGAAACTCTTT; CDR3aa: CATWDGRGKLF
len: 16; v_gene: TRGV2; abundance: few; j_gene: TRGJ1/TRGJ2; CDR3nt: TGTGCCACCTGGGACTACCGGACGGTATCGAAGTGTGAGAAACTCTTT; CDR3aa: CATWDYRTVSKCEKLF
len: 11; v_gene: TRGV8; abundance: few; j_gene: TRGJ1/TRGJ2; CDR3nt: TGTGCCACCTGGGATTCTGCGAAGAAACTCTTT; CDR3aa: CATWDSAKKLF
len: 14; v_gene: TRGV4; abundance: few; j_gene: TRGJ1/TRGJ2; CDR3nt: TGTGCCACCTGGGATACCGCTAATTATTATAAGAAACTCTTT; CDR3aa: CATWDTANYYKKLF
len: 15; v_gene: TRGV3; abundance: .; j_gene: TRGJ1/TRGJ2; CDR3nt: TGTGCCACCTGGGGCGCCCCGGGGAGACTTTATAAGAAACTCTTT; CDR3aa: CATWGAPGRLYKKLF
len: 11; v_gene: TRGV9; abundance: .; j_gene: TRGJ1/TRGJ2; CDR3nt: TGTGCCTTGTGGGAGGTAAGGACGAAACTCTTT; CDR3aa: CALWEVRTKLF
len: 15; v_gene: TRGV9; abundance: once; j_gene: TRGJ1/TRGJ2; CDR3nt: TGTGCCTTGTGGGAGGTACCTTCGAATTATTATAAGAAACTCTTT; CDR3aa: CALWEVPSNYYKKLF
len: 11; v_gene: TRGV9; abundance: few; j_gene: TRGJ1/TRGJ2; CDR3nt: TGTGCCTTGTGTTGCGATTATAAGAAACTCTTT; CDR3aa: CALCCDYKKLF
len: 13; v_gene: TRGV2; abundance: medium-sized; j_gene: TRGJ1/TRGJ2; CDR3nt: TGTGCCACCTGGGACGGGCAGGATTATAAGAAACTCTTT; CDR3aa: CATWDGQDYKKLF
len: 15; v_gene: TRGV2; abundance: .; j_gene: TRGJ1/TRGJ2; CDR3nt: TGTGCCACCTGGGACGGGCCGGGGGATTATTATAAGAAACTCTTT; CDR3aa: CATWDGPGDYYKKLF
len: 10; v_gene: TRGV9; abundance: many; j_gene: TRGJ1/TRGJ2; CDR3nt: TGTGCCTTGTGGGCCGGCAAGAAACTCTTT; CDR3aa: CALWAGKKLF